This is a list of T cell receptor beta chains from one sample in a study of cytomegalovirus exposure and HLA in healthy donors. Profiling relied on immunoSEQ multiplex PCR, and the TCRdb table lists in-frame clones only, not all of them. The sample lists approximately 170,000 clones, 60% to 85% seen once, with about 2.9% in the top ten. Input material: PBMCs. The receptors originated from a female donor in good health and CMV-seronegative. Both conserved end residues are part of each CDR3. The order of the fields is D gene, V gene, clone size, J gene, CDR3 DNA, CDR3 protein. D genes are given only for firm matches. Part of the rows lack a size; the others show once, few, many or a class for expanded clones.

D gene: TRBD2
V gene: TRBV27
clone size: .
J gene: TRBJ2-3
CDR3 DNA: TGTGCCAGCAGTTTTAGCGGGGGCTCCCCAGATACGCAGTATTTT
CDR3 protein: CASSFSGGSPDTQYF

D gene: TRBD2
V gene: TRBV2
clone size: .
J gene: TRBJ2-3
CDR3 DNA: TGTGCCAGCAGCAGACTAGCGGGACGCGCAGATACGCAGTATTTT
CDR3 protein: CASSRLAGRADTQYF

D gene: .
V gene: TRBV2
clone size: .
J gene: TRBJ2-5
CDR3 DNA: TGTGCCAGCAGGGAGGGCTTAGAGACCCAGTACTTC
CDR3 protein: CASREGLETQYF

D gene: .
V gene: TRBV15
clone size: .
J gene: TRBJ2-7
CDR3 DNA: TGTGCCACCAGCAGAGAAGCAGGGGTCTACGAGCAGTACTTC
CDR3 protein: CATSREAGVYEQYF

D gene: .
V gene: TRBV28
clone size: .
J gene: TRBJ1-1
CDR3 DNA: TGTGCCAGCAGCCGGGAAACTGAAGCTTTCTTT
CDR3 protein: CASSRETEAFF

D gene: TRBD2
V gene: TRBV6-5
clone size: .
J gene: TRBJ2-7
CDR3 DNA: TGTGCCAGCAGTTCCGGGAGGTCCTACGAGCAGTACTTC
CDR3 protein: CASSSGRSYEQYF

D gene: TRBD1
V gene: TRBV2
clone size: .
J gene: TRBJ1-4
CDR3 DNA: TGTGCCAGCAACGCACAGGGGACGGCTAATGAAAAACTGTTTTTT
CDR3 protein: CASNAQGTANEKLFF

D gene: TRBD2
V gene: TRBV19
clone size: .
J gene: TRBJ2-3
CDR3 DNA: TGTGCCAGCTCGACTAGCGGGGTCTCTAGCACAGATACGCAGTATTTT
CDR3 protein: CASSTSGVSSTDTQYF

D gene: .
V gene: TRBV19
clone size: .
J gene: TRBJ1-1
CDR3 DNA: TGTGCCAGTAGTCCCCGGGGGGACACTGAAGCTTTCTTT
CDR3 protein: CASSPRGDTEAFF

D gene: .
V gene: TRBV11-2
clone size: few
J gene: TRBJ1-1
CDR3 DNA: TGTGCCAGCAGCGGGTTAGCGGGTAACACTGAAGCTTTCTTT
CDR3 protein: CASSGLAGNTEAFF

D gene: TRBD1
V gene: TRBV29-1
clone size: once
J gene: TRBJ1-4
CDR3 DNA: TGCAGCGTTGTGCCCGGGACAGGGGATGAAAAACTGTTTTTT
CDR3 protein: CSVVPGTGDEKLFF

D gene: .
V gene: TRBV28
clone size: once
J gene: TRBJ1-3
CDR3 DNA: TGTGCCAGCAGCCCCCCCTCCGGAAACACCATATATTTT
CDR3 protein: CASSPPSGNTIYF

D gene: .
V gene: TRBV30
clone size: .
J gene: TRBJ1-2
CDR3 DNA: TGTGCCTGGAGTGTATGGGGCCCTGAGATTCATGGCTACACCTTC
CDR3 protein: CAWSVWGPEIHGYTF

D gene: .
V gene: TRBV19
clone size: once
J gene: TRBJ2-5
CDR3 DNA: TGTGCCAGTAGTCCGGACAGAATCCTTGGAGAGACCCAGTACTTC
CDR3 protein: CASSPDRILGETQYF

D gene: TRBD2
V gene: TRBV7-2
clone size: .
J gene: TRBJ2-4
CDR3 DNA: TGTGCCAGCAGCATCTCTAGCGGGATCAAAAACATTCAGTACTTC
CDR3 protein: CASSISSGIKNIQYF

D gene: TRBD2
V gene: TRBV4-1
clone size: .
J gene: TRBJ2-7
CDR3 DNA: TGCGCCAGCAGCCGGTTACTAGCGGGACTAGACGAGCAGTACTTC
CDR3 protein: CASSRLLAGLDEQYF

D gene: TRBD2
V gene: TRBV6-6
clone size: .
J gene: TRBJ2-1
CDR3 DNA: TGTGCCAGCAGTTACGCTAGCGGGAATTACAATGAGCAGTTCTTC
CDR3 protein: CASSYASGNYNEQFF

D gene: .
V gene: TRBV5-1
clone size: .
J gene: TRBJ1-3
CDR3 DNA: TGCGCCAGCGGGCTTACCAGCTCTGGAAACACCATATATTTT
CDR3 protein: CASGLTSSGNTIYF

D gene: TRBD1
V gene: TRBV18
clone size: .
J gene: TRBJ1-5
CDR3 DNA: TGTGCCAGCTCACCCCGGGACAGGGGGAGCAATCAGCCCCAGCATTTT
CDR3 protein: CASSPRDRGSNQPQHF

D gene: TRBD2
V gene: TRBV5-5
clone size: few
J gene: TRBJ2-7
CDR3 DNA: TGTGCCAGCAGCAACCCGACTAGCGGGGGGGCAAAATCCTACGAGCAGTACTTC
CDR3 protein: CASSNPTSGGAKSYEQYF

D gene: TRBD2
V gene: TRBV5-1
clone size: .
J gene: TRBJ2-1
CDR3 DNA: TGCGCCACCAGGACGGTAGTTAGCGGGAGTCAGGAGCAGTTCTTC
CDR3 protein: CATRTVVSGSQEQFF

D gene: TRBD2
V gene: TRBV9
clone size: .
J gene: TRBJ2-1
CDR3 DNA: TGTGCCAGCAGCCCTTCAATTCAAGCGGGGGGGCCTAACAATGAGCAGTTCTTC
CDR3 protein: CASSPSIQAGGPNNEQFF

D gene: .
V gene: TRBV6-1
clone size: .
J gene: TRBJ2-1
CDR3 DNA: TGTGCCAGCAGTGATACACGTTACCCCTACAATGAGCAGTTCTTC
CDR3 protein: CASSDTRYPYNEQFF

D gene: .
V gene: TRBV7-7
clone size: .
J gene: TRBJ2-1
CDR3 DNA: TGTGCCAGCAGCACGGCTGAGGAAGGCTACAATGAGCAGTTCTTC
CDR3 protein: CASSTAEEGYNEQFF

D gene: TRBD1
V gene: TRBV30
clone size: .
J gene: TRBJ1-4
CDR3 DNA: TGTGCCTGGAGTCAGGGGACAGGAGAAATAGAAAAACTGTTTTTT
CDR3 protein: CAWSQGTGEIEKLFF

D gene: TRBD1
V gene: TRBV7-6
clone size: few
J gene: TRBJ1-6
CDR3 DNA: TGTGCCAGCAGCTTAGGACAGGGGTCAAATTCACCCCTCCACTTT
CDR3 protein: CASSLGQGSNSPLHF

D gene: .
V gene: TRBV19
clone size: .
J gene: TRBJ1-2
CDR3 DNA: TGTGCCAGTAGTATCCAGGTATTTTATGGCTACACCTTC
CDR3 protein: CASSIQVFYGYTF

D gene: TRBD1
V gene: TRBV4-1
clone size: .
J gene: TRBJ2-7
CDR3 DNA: TGCGCCAGCAGCCAATACCGGGACAGGGCTACCTACGAGCAGTACTTC
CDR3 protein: CASSQYRDRATYEQYF

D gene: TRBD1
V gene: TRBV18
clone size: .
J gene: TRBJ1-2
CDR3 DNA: TGTGCCAGCTCCCTGACAGGGGTCCGCGATGGCTACACCTTC
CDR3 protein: CASSLTGVRDGYTF

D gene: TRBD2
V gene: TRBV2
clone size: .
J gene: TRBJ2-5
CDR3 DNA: TGTGCCAGCAGCCCCCGGGCTAGCGGGGCCCAAGAGACCCAGTACTTC
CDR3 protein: CASSPRASGAQETQYF

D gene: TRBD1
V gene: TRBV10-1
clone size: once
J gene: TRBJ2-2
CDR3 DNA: TGCGCCAGCAGTTCGGACAGGGCGAACACCGGGGAGCTGTTTTTT
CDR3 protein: CASSSDRANTGELFF

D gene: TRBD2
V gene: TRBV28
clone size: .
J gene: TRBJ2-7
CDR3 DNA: TGTGCCAGCAGTCCGGGACTAGCGTTTTCCTACGAGCAGTACTTC
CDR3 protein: CASSPGLAFSYEQYF